This T cell receptor (beta chain) stems from a study of control samples from healthy donors and cancer patients. Here immunoSEQ multiplex PCR was the method, and the copy in TCRdb shows in-frame clones only, minus some. The profile shows tens of thousands of clones, roughly 80% of them singletons. This CDR3 region has 16 residues. The ends lost 1 base at V and 8 bases at J; junction bases unmatched: 7. CDR1 and CDR2 from the germline V gene are LGHDT and YNNKEL (reference sequence). This clone has a handful of counts. The receptor comes from a man aged 25-45 years in good health. The chain joins TRBV3-1 (or the pseudogene TRBV3-2) to TRBJ2-3, with 12 bases that match TRBD2. The material sequenced was blood. The CDR3 loop is CASSQALAGGPSTQYF. As DNA, the CDR3 is TGTGCCAGCAGCCAAGCGCTAGCGGGGGGGCCAAGTACGCAGTATTTT.